This record covers a single T cell receptor (beta chain). Its antigen is unidentified. Generated by immunoSEQ multiplex PCR, the TCRdb table keeps only in-frame clones and is missing some. Among fewer than 4,000 clones, 60% to 70% were seen once, and the ten largest hold 25%. The V gene's germline CDR1 is PRHDT and CDR2 FYEKMQ (reference sequence). CDR3 length: 13 residues. Trimming stripped 6 bases from V and 4 bases from J, with 12 bases between. These data are taken from a study of CD39 and CD103 CD8 tumor-infiltrating T cells. Points from the study as a whole: DP CD8 TILs appeared more oligoclonal than DN and SP CD8 TILs and blood memory CD8 T cells.

Sequences were obtained from CD39- CD103- CD8+ T cells sorted from the tumor. Described subset: CD103-CD39- double-negative CD45RA- CD8 T cells. The V gene is TRBV13, the J gene TRBJ1-1; D perhaps matches TRBD1 (5 bases). The receptor's source is a human donor with head and neck squamous cell carcinoma. CDR3 bases: TGTGCCAGCAGGCCCGAGGGGAGCACTGAAGCTTTCTTT. Protein product: CASRPEGSTEAFF.